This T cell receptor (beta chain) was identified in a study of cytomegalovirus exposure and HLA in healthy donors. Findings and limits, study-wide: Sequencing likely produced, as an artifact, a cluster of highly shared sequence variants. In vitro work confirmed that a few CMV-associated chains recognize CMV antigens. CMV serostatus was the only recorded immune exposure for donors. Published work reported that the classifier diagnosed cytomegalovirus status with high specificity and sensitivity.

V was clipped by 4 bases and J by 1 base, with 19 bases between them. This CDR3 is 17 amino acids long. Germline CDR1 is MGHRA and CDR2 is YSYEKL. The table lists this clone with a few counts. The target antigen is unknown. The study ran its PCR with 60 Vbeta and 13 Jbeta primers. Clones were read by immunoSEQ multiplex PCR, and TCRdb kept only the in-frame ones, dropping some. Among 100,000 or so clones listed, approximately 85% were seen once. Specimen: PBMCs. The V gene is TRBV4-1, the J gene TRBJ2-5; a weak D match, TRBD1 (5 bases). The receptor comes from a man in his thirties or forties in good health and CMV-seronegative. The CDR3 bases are TGCGCCAGCAGCCGGTTCCAGGGAAATTGGGGCCAAGAGACCCAGTACTTC. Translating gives CASSRFQGNWGQETQYF.